These T cell receptor beta chains were read from a single sample in a study of T cells in Graves' hyperthyroidism and ophthalmopathy. From the multiplex PCR reads, TCRdb called clonotypes with MiXCR, one entry per CDR3 protein. Of fewer than 600,000 distinct CDR3 sequences in the sample, approximately 15% were seen once. Sequenced: blood. The source of these receptors is a woman younger than 35 with Graves' hyperthyroidism. Both conserved end residues are part of each CDR3. Each record gives: J gene, V gene, CDR3 protein.

TRBJ2-7 TRBV6-2/TRBV6-3 CASSPHPYEQYF
TRBJ2-1 TRBV4-1 CAAGRTFSVNEQFF
TRBJ2-2 TRBV6-1 CASRPPGTSRTGELFF
TRBJ2-1 TRBV6-5 CASSYSPGEYNEQFF
TRBJ2-2 TRBV19 CASSIGGWAGGANTGELFF
TRBJ1-2 TRBV20-1 CSASLINYGYTF
TRBJ1-4 TRBV27 CASSIGLGEKLFF
TRBJ1-1 TRBV12-3/TRBV12-4 CASTSGGISEAFF
TRBJ1-2 TRBV6-8 CASMLTGNYGYTF
TRBJ2-1 TRBV3-1 CASSPRGVYEQFF
TRBJ2-1 TRBV18 CASSQRTSGRGGRYEQFF
TRBJ2-2 TRBV7-9 CANSRSGSATGELFF
TRBJ2-5 TRBV2 CASSLGEGLGETQYF
TRBJ2-7 TRBV6-1 CASSEVYGGLSYEQYF
TRBJ2-1 TRBV24-1 CATSDLGRINEQFF
TRBJ1-1 TRBV10-3 CAISPLTGWGEAFF
TRBJ1-3 TRBV3-1 CASSQGGSLSGNTIYF
TRBJ1-1 TRBV6-5 CASSHLRNRGENTEAFF
TRBJ1-1 TRBV7-2 CASSLGARAAGHTEAFF
TRBJ1-2 TRBV19 CASSIDSVGRNYGYTF
TRBJ2-3 TRBV5-1 CASSFQGGSTDTQYF
TRBJ1-5 TRBV27 CASRRGTGDVGQPQHF
TRBJ2-7 TRBV7-9 CASRTGGVEQYF
TRBJ2-1 TRBV2 CASRPTSGMMNEQFF
TRBJ2-5 TRBV30 CAWSGTRADRETQYF
TRBJ2-3 TRBV27 CASSFLYVEGTDTQYF
TRBJ2-1 TRBV9 CASSVREISYNEQFF
TRBJ2-7 TRBV9 CASSVEGLATYEQYF
TRBJ2-7 TRBV20-1 CSATTGQGSYEQYF
TRBJ2-7 TRBV12-3/TRBV12-4 CASSSNTGSYEQYF
TRBJ1-3 TRBV12-3/TRBV12-4 CASSLAYGKNTIYF
TRBJ2-1 TRBV5-1 CASSFMGEGIDEQFF
TRBJ2-1 TRBV30 CAWSPRDHNEQFF
TRBJ2-5 TRBV5-1 CASSLGPGMGETQYF
TRBJ2-2 TRBV5-4 CASSLGFGGGDTGELFF
TRBJ2-5 TRBV3-1 CASSQISGIQETQYF
TRBJ1-1 TRBV2 CASRIGGTEAFF
TRBJ1-2 TRBV27 CASSYVDDFDGYTF
TRBJ2-1 TRBV7-8 CASSPRPFTGGLSYNEQFF
TRBJ2-3 TRBV9 CASSVELSSTDTQYF
TRBJ2-2 TRBV11-2 CASSSPGSGELFF
TRBJ1-1 TRBV28 CASGLTGTSWAFF
TRBJ1-5 TRBV7-2 CASSMGRWDDRPQHF
TRBJ2-5 TRBV20-1 CSANHQEWETQYF
TRBJ1-4 TRBV2 CASRWDSEKLFF
TRBJ2-1 TRBV19 CASSLDSIYNEQFF
TRBJ2-7 TRBV25-1 CASSATYEQYF
TRBJ2-1 TRBV19 CASSSRSPGGEQFF
TRBJ2-2 TRBV29-1 CSVSPATLATGELFF
TRBJ2-2 TRBV7-3 CASSYELAGTGELFF
TRBJ2-2 TRBV11-3 CASSLDRGLAGAPGTGELFF
TRBJ1-6 TRBV6-2/TRBV6-3 CASSYDGGFNSPLHF
TRBJ1-1 TRBV24-1 CASGKQGPEAFF
TRBJ1-2 TRBV7-9 CASSLVEGLAGYTF
TRBJ2-2 TRBV3-1 CASSQGLARNTGELFF